A selection of T cell receptor beta chains follows, all from one sample in a study of CD8+CD57+ T cells in acquired aplastic anemia. From the reads, TCRdb called clonotypes with MiXCR, one entry per CDR3 protein. Among 350,000 to 450,000 distinct CDR3 sequences listed, around 68% were seen once. Specimen: sorted CD4+, CD8+, or CD8+CD57+ T cells (not recorded which) from PBMCs. The receptors were gathered from a human donor in good health, serving as a control. The CDR3 runs from the conserved cysteine through the conserved F or W. D genes are given only for firm matches. Only part of the rows carry a size: once, few, many, or a class if the clone is expanded.

>TRBJ2-1|NA|12|TRBV20-1|NA
TGCAGCGTTGGAGCCTATGGAGGGGTGGTTTTCTTC
CSVGAYGGVVFF
>TRBJ1-2|NA|13|TRBV2|NA
TGTGCCAGCAGCGGAACCAGTACTAATGGAAACACCTTC
CASSGTSTNGNTF
>TRBJ1-1|NA|13|TRBV7-9|TRBD1
TGTGCCAGCAGCTACGACAGGGTCGCTGAAGCTTTCTTT
CASSYDRVAEAFF
>TRBJ1-5|NA|12|TRBV12-3/TRBV12-4|NA
TGTGCCAGCGGAAAACCAGGAGGGCCCCAGCATTTT
CASGKPGGPQHF
>TRBJ2-1|few|15|TRBV6-2/TRBV6-3|NA
TGTGCCAGCAGTTACGTCGGGGGCGCTTACAATGAGCAGTTCTTC
CASSYVGGAYNEQFF
>TRBJ2-3|NA|13|TRBV7-2|NA
TGTGCCAGCAGCTATGGGACCAACGATACGCAGTATTTT
CASSYGTNDTQYF
>TRBJ2-2|NA|15|TRBV5-5|NA
TGTGCCAGCAGCTTGAGGCCGACGAACATCGGGGAGCTGTTTTTT
CASSLRPTNIGELFF
>TRBJ2-3|NA|16|TRBV7-2|TRBD1
TGTGCCAGCAAACCGGGACAGGGGGCGCAAGGGCAGTTCCAGTATTTT
CASKPGQGAQGQFQYF
>TRBJ2-7|NA|15|TRBV5-1|TRBD2
TGCGCCAGCAGCCTGGTGGGGGGGAGAAGCTACGAGCAGTACTTC
CASSLVGGRSYEQYF
>TRBJ2-7|few|14|TRBV12-3/TRBV12-4|TRBD1
TGTGCCAGCAGTTTGGGGACAGGGGTCTACGAGCAGTACTTC
CASSLGTGVYEQYF
>TRBJ1-1|many|14|TRBV7-2|NA
TGTGCCAGCAGCTTAGATCGTATGAACACTGAAGCTTTCTTT
CASSLDRMNTEAFF
>TRBJ2-3|many|15|TRBV20-1|NA
TGCAGTGCTACCATAGGGTCGGGGCCCACAGATACGCAGTATTTT
CSATIGSGPTDTQYF
>TRBJ2-7|many|15|TRBV6-1|NA
TGTGCCAGCAGTGCCGGGGACATCGGGTCCTACGAGCAGTACTTC
CASSAGDIGSYEQYF
>TRBJ1-5|NA|17|TRBV7-2|NA
TGTGCCAGCAGCTTGGGGGGTTTGGCCCGTTACAATGAGCCCCAGCATTTT
CASSLGGLARYNEPQHF
>TRBJ2-2|NA|14|TRBV7-9|NA
TGTGCCAGCAGCCCCCCGGACCAGCCCGGGGAGCTGTTTTTT
CASSPPDQPGELFF
>TRBJ1-4|few|11|TRBV2|NA
TGTGCCAGCCACGGGGGTGAAAAACTGTTTTTT
CASHGGEKLFF
>TRBJ2-1|once|13|TRBV19|NA
TGTGCCAGCAATATCCCGGGGCTGAATGAGCAGTTCTTC
CASNIPGLNEQFF
>TRBJ1-4|many|15|TRBV5-1|NA
TGCGCCAGCAGCTTAGAGTCCCAGAAAGGGGAAAAACTGTTTTTT
CASSLESQKGEKLFF
>TRBJ2-4|NA|14|TRBV10-3|NA
TGTGCCATCAGTGAGCCCGCCGCCAACAACATTTACTCCTTC
CAISEPAANNIYSF
>TRBJ1-1|NA|14|TRBV29-1|NA
TGCAGTGCTAGTTCGGGGGTGGTCGACACTGAAGCTTTCTTT
CSASSGVVDTEAFF
>TRBJ1-4|NA|13|TRBV19|NA
TGTGCCAGTTCCGACAGACCCAATGAAAAACTGTTTTTT
CASSDRPNEKLFF
>TRBJ1-2|NA|13|TRBV24-1|TRBD1
TGTGCCACCAGTGACGGGACAGGGGGCGGCTACACCTTC
CATSDGTGGGYTF
>TRBJ1-4|many|20|TRBV10-3|NA
TGTGCCATCAGTGAGTCTAAACCCGGGACATTATCTGCAACTAATGAAAAACTGTTTTTT
CAISESKPGTLSATNEKLFF
>TRBJ2-5|few|16|TRBV24-1|NA
TGTGCCACCAGTGACCCGCGACACCCGCCGGAAGAGACCCAGTACTTC
CATSDPRHPPEETQYF
>TRBJ2-2|NA|15|TRBV10-3|TRBD1
TGTGCTGCCAGTGGCGCGACAGGGCAAACCGGGGAGCTGTTTTTT
CAASGATGQTGELFF
>TRBJ2-7|NA|13|TRBV7-8|NA
TGTGCCAGCAGCCTGGCCGGTCGAAGGGAGCAGTACTTC
CASSLAGRREQYF
>TRBJ1-1|many|15|TRBV29-1|TRBD1
TGCAGCGTCACCGGGACAGGGGGCCCCAACACTGAAGCTTTCTTT
CSVTGTGGPNTEAFF
>TRBJ2-7|NA|14|TRBV7-6|NA
TGTGCCACCAGTCGGTCGGCTCGTAACCCCCAGCAGAACTTC
CATSRSARNPQQNF
>TRBJ2-7|NA|13|TRBV5-4|NA
TGTGCCAGCAGCCAAATCCAAGGCAACGAGCAGTACTTC
CASSQIQGNEQYF
>TRBJ2-6|many|15|TRBV20-1|NA
TGCAGTGCTAGAGATCCCAGGAGTGGGGCCAACGTCCTGACTTTC
CSARDPRSGANVLTF
>TRBJ2-3|NA|14|TRBV9|TRBD2
TGTGCCAGCAGTGGTAGCGGGGGCAAAGATACGCAGTATTTT
CASSGSGGKDTQYF
>TRBJ2-7|many|15|TRBV7-6|NA
TGTGCCAGCAGCTTAGGGTCCAGGGAAAGAGAACAGCAGTACTTC
CASSLGSREREQQYF
>TRBJ2-3|many|14|TRBV7-2|TRBD2
TGTGCCAGCAGCCCCCGACTAGCTTCAGATACGCAGTATTTT
CASSPRLASDTQYF
>TRBJ1-2|many|15|TRBV7-2|TRBD1
TGTGCCAGCAGCTCGGGGGTACCAGGGGGGGACGGCTACACCTTC
CASSSGVPGGDGYTF
>TRBJ2-5|NA|13|TRBV2|NA
TGTGCCAGCAAAGTGACTAGGGAAGAGACCCAGTACTTC
CASKVTREETQYF
>TRBJ1-2|few|11|TRBV5-6|NA
TGTGCCAGCAGCTCTAACTATGGCTACACCTTC
CASSSNYGYTF
>TRBJ1-5|few|13|TRBV20-1|NA
TGCAGTGGGCTAGCGGGGGGGAATCAGCCCCAGCATTTT
CSGLAGGNQPQHF
>TRBJ1-2|NA|17|TRBV2|NA
NA
CASSGSNHPQHFGDGTF
>TRBJ1-1|NA|16|TRBV7-2|NA
TGTGCCAGCAGTATCGTTAGGGGGGTTTACAATGCGGAGGCTTTCTTT
CASSIVRGVYNAEAFF
>TRBJ2-3|many|11|TRBV12-3/TRBV12-4|NA
TGTGCCAGCAGTTTAACAGATACGCAGTATTTT
CASSLTDTQYF
>TRBJ1-1|NA|13|TRBV7-6|NA
TGTGCCAGCAGCTTAACCCTGCACACTGAAGCTTTCTTT
CASSLTLHTEAFF
>TRBJ1-5|few|14|TRBV19|TRBD1
TGTGCCAGTAGCCTTCACGGACAGGTGGGGCCCCAGCATTTT
CASSLHGQVGPQHF
>TRBJ1-5|once|14|TRBV7-2|NA
TGTGCCAGCGGCCTGGACACCGTTGTTCCGCCGCAGCATTTT
CASGLDTVVPPQHF
>TRBJ1-1|NA|12|TRBV14|NA
TGTGCCAGCAGCTCCGGGCAGGCTTACTCCTTCTTT
CASSSGQAYSFF
>TRBJ2-5|NA|14|TRBV5-1|TRBD1
TGCGCCAGCTTGGGGACAGGGGTTAAAGGGACCCAGTACTTC
CASLGTGVKGTQYF
>TRBJ2-2|many|17|TRBV7-2|NA
TGTGCCAGCAGCTTAGCGGCGGGGACGGTGAACACCGGGGAGCTGTTTTTT
CASSLAAGTVNTGELFF
>TRBJ2-7|NA|15|TRBV10-3|TRBD1
TGTGCCATCACTGCCCAACCACAGGGGATCTACGAGCAGTACTTC
CAITAQPQGIYEQYF
>TRBJ1-1|NA|15|TRBV5-5|NA
TGCGCCACCAGCTCCGGAAAAGGAAATAACACTGAAGCTTTCTTT
CATSSGKGNNTEAFF
>TRBJ2-3|NA|15|TRBV7-3|NA
TGTGCCAGCAGCTTAGGGCAGGTTGGGAAACATACGGTGTATTTT
CASSLGQVGKHTVYF